The rows below give T cell receptor beta chains drawn from one sample of a study of Graves' ophthalmopathy and Graves' hyperthyroidism. TCRdb reanalysed the multiplex PCR reads using MiXCR and keeps one entry per CDR3 protein. The data hold around 1,000,000 distinct CDR3 sequences, with approximately 35% observed a single time. Sequencing was performed on peripheral blood or thyroid tissue (not recorded which). The receptors originated from an adult man with Graves' hyperthyroidism. CDR3s include the opening cysteine and the closing phenylalanine or tryptophan. The D gene is left open where the match is weak. Size tells how often a clone was seen (once, few, many) or the class of an expanded clone, and some rows leave it out.

clone_size j_call d_call v_call cdr3_aa cdr3_nt
NA TRBJ1-1 NA TRBV2 CASSDRGGLAPFF TGTGCCAGCAGTGATCGCGGGGGGTTGGCTCCCTTCTTT
NA TRBJ2-7 TRBD2 TRBV7-9 CASSETGRSGRAAYEQYF TGTGCCAGCAGTGAAACTGGGCGTAGCGGGAGGGCCGCCTACGAGCAGTACTTC
NA TRBJ1-2 NA TRBV10-2 CASSLVGGTNYGYTF TGTGCCAGCAGTTTAGTAGGCGGGACTAACTATGGCTACACCTTC
many TRBJ1-4 NA TRBV7-9 CASSYSTNEKLFF TGTGCCAGCTCCTACAGTACTAATGAAAAACTGTTTTTT
NA TRBJ2-5 NA TRBV7-2 CDSSFYICSARHQETQYF NA
few TRBJ1-2 NA TRBV9 CASSPLLREGKGYTF TGTGCCAGCAGCCCCCTTTTACGGGAGGGTAAAGGCTACACCTTC
NA TRBJ1-3 TRBD1 TRBV7-2 CASSYDGTASGNTIYF TGTGCCAGCAGCTATGACGGGACAGCCTCTGGAAACACCATATATTTT
NA TRBJ2-7 NA TRBV2 CASRPLNTEQYF TGTGCCAGTCGCCCCCTGAATACCGAGCAGTACTTC
few TRBJ2-5 TRBD2 TRBV20-1 CSAGRPLAGLKQETQYF TGCAGTGCTGGACGGCCATTAGCGGGACTTAAGCAAGAGACCCAGTACTTC
few TRBJ2-5 NA TRBV5-1 CASSDLGGRQETQYF TGCGCCAGCAGTGACTTGGGGGGCAGGCAAGAGACCCAGTACTTC
NA TRBJ1-5 NA TRBV7-2 CASSLKAGEPQHF TGTGCCAGCAGCTTAAAGGCAGGAGAGCCCCAGCATTTT
many TRBJ2-5 NA TRBV20-1 CSARGDNQETQYF TGCAGTGCTAGAGGGGACAACCAAGAGACCCAGTACTTC
few TRBJ1-4 NA TRBV7-6 CASSLRPRTTTNEKLFF TGTGCCAGCAGCTTACGACCGAGAACAACAACTAATGAAAAACTGTTTTTT
few TRBJ2-7 NA TRBV19 CASSIGGVTYEQYF TGTGCCAGTAGTATTGGGGGAGTGACCTACGAGCAGTACTTC
many TRBJ2-7 TRBD1 TRBV29-1 CSAGGTDRGIYEQYF TGCAGCGCCGGGGGCACGGACAGGGGGATCTACGAGCAGTACTTC
many TRBJ1-3 TRBD1 TRBV9 CASSVAGTDSGNTIYF TGTGCCAGCAGCGTAGCCGGGACAGACTCTGGAAACACCATATATTTT
few TRBJ1-4 TRBD1 TRBV6-6 CASRKGQGFEKLFF TGTGCCAGCAGAAAAGGACAGGGGTTTGAAAAACTGTTTTTT
NA TRBJ2-7 NA TRBV20-1 CSAKESYEQYF TGCAGTGCTAAGGAATCCTACGAGCAGTACTTC
many TRBJ1-2 NA TRBV4-1 CASSQDEGPNYGYTF TGCGCCAGCAGCCAAGATGAGGGGCCTAACTATGGCTACACCTTC
NA TRBJ1-5 NA TRBV27 CASSAGGRQPQHF TGTGCCAGCAGCGCGGGGGGGCGACAGCCCCAGCATTTT
few TRBJ1-5 NA TRBV10-3 CASSPSGGPQHF TGTGCCAGCAGTCCCTCGGGTGGGCCCCAGCATTTT
many TRBJ2-7 NA TRBV19 CASRGRSARHEQYF TGTGCCAGTAGGGGACGATCAGCACGCCACGAGCAGTACTTC
many TRBJ1-1 NA TRBV7-9 CASSLLLQAGSSEAFF TGTGCCAGCAGCTTACTTCTTCAGGCAGGGAGCAGTGAAGCTTTCTTT
NA TRBJ1-3 NA TRBV7-2 CASSSTIGNGNTIYF TGTGCCAGCAGCTCGACGATCGGGAATGGAAACACCATATATTTT
NA TRBJ1-3 TRBD1 TRBV29-1 CSFDREFYSSGNTIYF TGCAGCTTTGACAGGGAGTTCTACTCCTCTGGAAACACCATATATTTT
NA TRBJ2-7 NA TRBV7-2 CASSLFLGTGELYF TGTGCCAGCAGCTTATTTCTGGGTACCGGGGAGCTGTACTTC
many TRBJ2-2 NA TRBV5-1 CASSSGQDTGELFF TGCGCCAGCAGCAGCGGACAAGACACCGGGGAGCTGTTTTTT
NA TRBJ1-1 TRBD1 TRBV10-3 CAISDQEQGATEAFF TGTGCCATCAGTGACCAAGAGCAGGGGGCCACTGAAGCTTTCTTT
once TRBJ2-7 NA TRBV20-1 CSASSQPIYELYF TGCAGTGCTAGTAGCCAGCCTATCTACGAGCTGTACTTC
many TRBJ2-2 NA TRBV5-1 CASSTLRDTGELFF TGCGCCAGCAGCACGCTCAGGGACACCGGGGAGCTGTTTTTT
many TRBJ1-3 NA TRBV29-1 CSVEGPGSSGNTIYF TGCAGCGTTGAGGGGCCAGGGAGCTCTGGAAACACCATATATTTT
NA TRBJ1-2 NA TRBV25-1 CASSERRAHGYTF TGTGCCAGCAGTGAGAGGAGGGCCCATGGCTACACCTTC
many TRBJ1-2 TRBD1 TRBV7-2 CASSTRQGENYGYTF TGTGCCAGCAGCACCAGACAGGGAGAAAACTATGGCTACACCTTC
few TRBJ2-6 NA TRBV29-1 CSAEWEYGANVLTF TGCAGCGCGGAGTGGGAATATGGGGCCAACGTCCTGACTTTC
few TRBJ1-3 TRBD1 TRBV7-6 CASSPRDRVSGNTIYF TGTGCCAGCAGCCCGAGGGACAGGGTGTCTGGAAACACCATATATTTT
few TRBJ2-7 NA TRBV14 CASSQDLGGATSYEQYF TGTGCCAGCAGCCAAGATCTCGGTGGGGCTACCTCCTACGAGCAGTACTTC
many TRBJ1-1 NA TRBV12-5 CASGFDYTEAFF TGTGCTAGTGGTTTCGACTACACTGAAGCTTTCTTT